This T cell receptor beta chain came from a study of T-cell memory formation after mild COVID-19. This clonotype was recorded a few times. Trimming left V 4 bases short and J 1 base short, with 7 bases between. Germline CDR1 is SQVTM and CDR2 is ANQGSEA. The CDR3 loop spans 12 amino acids. TCRdb re-called the 5' RACE reads through MiXCR, storing one row per CDR3 protein. This table has 200,000 to 300,000 distinct CDR3 sequences, approximately 10% appearing once. The chain carries TRBV29-1 and TRBJ1-1; D remains ambiguous. The source material was PBMCs or a T cell subset sorted from them (not recorded which). This clonotype was obtained from a young man who had mild COVID-19 (a few samples of this study predate the infection). Cell type and time point are not known. This CDR3 is CSVAGGNTEAFF. As DNA, the CDR3 is TGCAGCGTTGCGGGCGGGAACACTGAAGCTTTCTTT.